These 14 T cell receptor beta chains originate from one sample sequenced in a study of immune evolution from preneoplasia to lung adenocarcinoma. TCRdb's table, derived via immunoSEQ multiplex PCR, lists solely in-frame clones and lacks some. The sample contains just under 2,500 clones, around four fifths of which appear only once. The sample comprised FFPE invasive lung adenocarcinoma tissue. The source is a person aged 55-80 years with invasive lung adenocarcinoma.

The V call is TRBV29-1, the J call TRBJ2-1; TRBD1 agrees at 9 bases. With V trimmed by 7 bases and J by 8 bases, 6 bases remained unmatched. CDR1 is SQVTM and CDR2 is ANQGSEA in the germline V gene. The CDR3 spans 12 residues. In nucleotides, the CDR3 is TGCAGCGCCCACAGGGGGCGAGATGAGCAGTTCTTC. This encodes CSAHRGRDEQFF.

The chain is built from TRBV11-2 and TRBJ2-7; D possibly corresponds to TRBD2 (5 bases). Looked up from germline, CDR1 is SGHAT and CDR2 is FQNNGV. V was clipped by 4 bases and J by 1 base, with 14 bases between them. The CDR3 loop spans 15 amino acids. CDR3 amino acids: CASSSFWPGSYEQYF. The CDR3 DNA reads TGTGCCAGCAGCTCTTTCTGGCCGGGGTCCTACGAGCAGTACTTC.

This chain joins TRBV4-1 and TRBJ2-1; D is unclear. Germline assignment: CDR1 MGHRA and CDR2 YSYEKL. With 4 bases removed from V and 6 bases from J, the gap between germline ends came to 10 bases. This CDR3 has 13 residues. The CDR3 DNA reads TGCGCCAGCAGCCTGATACACCGCAATGAGCAGTTCTTC. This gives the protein CASSLIHRNEQFF.

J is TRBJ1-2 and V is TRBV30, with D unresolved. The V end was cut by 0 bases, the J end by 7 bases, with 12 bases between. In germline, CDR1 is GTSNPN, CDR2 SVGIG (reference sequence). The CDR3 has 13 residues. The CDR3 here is CAWSVRIKGGYTF. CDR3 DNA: TGTGCCTGGAGTGTACGGATTAAGGGTGGCTACACCTTC.

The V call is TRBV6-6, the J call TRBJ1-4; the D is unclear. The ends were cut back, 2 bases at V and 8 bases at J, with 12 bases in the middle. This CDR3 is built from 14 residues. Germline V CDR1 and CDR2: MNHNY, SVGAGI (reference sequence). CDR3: CASSYGRRWEKLFF. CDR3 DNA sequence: TGTGCCAGCAGTTACGGGAGAAGATGGGAAAAACTGTTTTTT.

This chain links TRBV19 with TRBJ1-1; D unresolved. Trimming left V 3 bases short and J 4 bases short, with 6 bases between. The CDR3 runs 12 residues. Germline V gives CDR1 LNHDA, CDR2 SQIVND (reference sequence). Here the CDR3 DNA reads TGTGCCAGTAGTATTCAACTCACTGAAGCTTTCTTT. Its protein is CASSIQLTEAFF.

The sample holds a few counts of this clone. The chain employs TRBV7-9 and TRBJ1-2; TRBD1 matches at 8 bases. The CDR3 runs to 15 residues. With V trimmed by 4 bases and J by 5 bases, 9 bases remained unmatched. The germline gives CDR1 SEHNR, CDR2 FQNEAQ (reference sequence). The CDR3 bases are TGTGCCAGCAGCTCTTCGGGACAGGCCAATTATGGCTACACCTTC. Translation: CASSSSGQANYGYTF.

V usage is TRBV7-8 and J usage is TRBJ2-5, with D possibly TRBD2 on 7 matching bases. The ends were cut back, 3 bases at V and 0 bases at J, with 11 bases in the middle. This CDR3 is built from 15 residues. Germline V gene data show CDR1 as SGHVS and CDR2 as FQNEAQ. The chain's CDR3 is CASSLGGGHQETQYF. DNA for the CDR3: TGTGCCAGCAGCTTGGGCGGGGGCCACCAAGAGACCCAGTACTTC.

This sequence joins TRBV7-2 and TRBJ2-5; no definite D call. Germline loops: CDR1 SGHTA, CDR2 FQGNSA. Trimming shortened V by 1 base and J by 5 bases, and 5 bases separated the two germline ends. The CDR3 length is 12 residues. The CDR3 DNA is TGTGCCAGCAGCTTAGATTGGGAGACCCAGTACTTC. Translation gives CASSLDWETQYF.

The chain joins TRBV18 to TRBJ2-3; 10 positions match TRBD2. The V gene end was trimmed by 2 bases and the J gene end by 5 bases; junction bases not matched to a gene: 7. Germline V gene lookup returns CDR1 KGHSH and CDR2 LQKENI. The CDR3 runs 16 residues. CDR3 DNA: TGTGCCAGCTCACCATCCGGGACTAGCGAATTAGATACGCAGTATTTT. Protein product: CASSPSGTSELDTQYF.

DNA for the CDR3: TGTGCCAGCAGTCCGGTTCACTCTGGGGCCAACGTCCTGACTTTC. Translation gives CASSPVHSGANVLTF. The rearrangement joins TRBV6-5 to TRBJ2-6; D gene unclear. From germline, CDR1 is MNHEY and CDR2 SVGAGI. This CDR3 spans 15 amino acids. Trimming pared 5 bases from V and 0 bases from J, leaving 8 bases between.

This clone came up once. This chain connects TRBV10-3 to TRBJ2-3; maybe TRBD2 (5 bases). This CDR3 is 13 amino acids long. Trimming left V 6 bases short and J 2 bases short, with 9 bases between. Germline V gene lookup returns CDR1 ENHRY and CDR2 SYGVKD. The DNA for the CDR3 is TGTGCCATCAGGGGCGGGTCCACAGATACGCAGTATTTT. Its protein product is CAIRGGSTDTQYF.

The CDR3 region is CASSSGTGSIRDIQYF. The CDR3 nucleotides are TGTGCCAGCAGCTCGGGGACAGGGTCGATTAGAGACATTCAGTACTTC. This sequence joins TRBV7-8 and TRBJ2-4; 9 bases map to TRBD1. The length of the CDR3 is 16 residues. The ends lost 4 bases at V and 8 bases at J; junction bases unmatched: 12. Germline V gives CDR1 SGHVS, CDR2 FQNEAQ.

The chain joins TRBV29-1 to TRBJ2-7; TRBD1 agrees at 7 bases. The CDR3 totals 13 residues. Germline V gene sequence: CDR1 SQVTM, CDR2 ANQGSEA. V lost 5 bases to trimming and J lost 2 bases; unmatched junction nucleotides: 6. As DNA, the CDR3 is TGCAGCGTTAGACAGGGTTTAACCTACGAGCAGTACTTC. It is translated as CSVRQGLTYEQYF.